This T cell receptor (beta chain) comes out of a study of shared clonotypes between healthy human individuals. Study-wide points: Apart from blood, nothing was sampled; tissue repertoires likely differ. The genetic and exposure-history diversity represented was limited by few donors.

Worth noting for this clone: Its antigen is unidentified.

Produced via immunoSEQ multiplex PCR; TCRdb's table is partial and in-frame only. The repertoire holds 2 million to 2.5 million clones, with roughly 96% as singletons. Trimming pared 1 base from V and 0 bases from J, leaving 19 bases between. The CDR3 sequence is 19 residues long. CDR1 and CDR2 from the germline V gene are MGHRA and YSYEKL. The sequenced sample was naive CD4+ T cells sorted from blood. Subset denoted: CD45RA+ positively selected. This clonotype originated in a man younger than 30 in good health. The J gene is TRBJ2-4, the V gene TRBV4-1; D is possibly TRBD1 (5 bases). CDR3 DNA: TGCGCCAGCAGCCAAGTCCCGTCGCGACAGACCCTAGCCAAAAACATTCAGTACTTC. Its translation: CASSQVPSRQTLAKNIQYF.